The following is a T cell receptor (beta chain) sequence with its context. The sample is drawn from a study of blood T cell repertoires in COVID-19. At the level of the study: Researchers got acute and convalescent COVID-19 samples from the United States, Italy and Spain. PBMCs, B-cell-depleted T cells, or T cells were the source of the cDNA or gDNA that made up the material.

The CDR3 spans 13 residues. V dropped 2 bases and J dropped 5 bases, with 9 bases sitting between them. CDR1 is LGHDT, CDR2 YNNKEL, per germline (reference sequence). Original processing notes: Scientists estimated how many nucleated cells there were by amplifying reference gene primers. Some clones are missing from TCRdb's copy, which holds only in-frame ones; the method was immunoSEQ multiplex PCR. That table furnishes V, J and clone size, whereas the DNA furnished D and trimming. The sample has 60,000 or so clones; approximately 80% are singletons. This chain connects TRBV3-1 (or the pseudogene TRBV3-2) to TRBJ1-2; no definite D call. Sequenced input: peripheral blood. The source of this sequence is a woman of 80 years or more with acute or convalescent COVID-19. The CDR3 protein is CASSQFQKYGYTF. CDR3 DNA: TGTGCCAGCAGCCAATTTCAGAAGTATGGCTACACCTTC.